This T cell receptor (beta chain) emerged from a study of T cells after posttransplantation cyclophosphamide. Points from the study as a whole: TRB clonality was highly associated with recipient CMV seropositivity and reactivation. Later blood repertoires were often dominated by clones from the donor CD8+ memory compartment.

In its sample, this clone was seen many times. Its antigen remains unknown. The assay was immunoSEQ multiplex PCR, and TCRdb's table has in-frame clones only and misses some. The sample yields roughly 7,700 clones, without any singletons. Treatment was busulfan-fludarabine conditioning, a marrow graft, and cyclophosphamide on days +3 and +4. Germline V gives CDR1 SGHAT, CDR2 FQNNGV. Trimming shortened V by 5 bases and J by 5 bases, and 22 bases separated the two germline ends. The CDR3 spans 17 residues. This chain joins TRBV11-2 and TRBJ1-3, with D perhaps matching TRBD1 (5 bases). This sequence originates from a female patient in her 60s who received an allogeneic stem cell transplant from an unrelated donor, was CMV-positive, and had acute GVHD only. Some T cells may be the graft donor's. The sample here was PBMCs, taken approximately 96 days after allogeneic stem cell transplant with posttransplant cyclophosphamide. The CDR3 DNA follows: TGTGCCAGCAGCCCGATTTCCGGGGGTCGTCGGAGAAACACCATATATTTT. Protein: CASSPISGGRRRNTIYF. Full variable domain (outside the CDR3, taken from reference TRBV11-2 and TRBJ1-3): EAGVAQSPRYKIIEKRQSVAFWCNPISGHATLYWYQQILGQGPKLLIQFQNNGVVDDSQLPKDRFSAERLKGVDSTLKIQPAKLEDSAVYLCASSPISGGRRRNTIYFGEGSWLTVV.